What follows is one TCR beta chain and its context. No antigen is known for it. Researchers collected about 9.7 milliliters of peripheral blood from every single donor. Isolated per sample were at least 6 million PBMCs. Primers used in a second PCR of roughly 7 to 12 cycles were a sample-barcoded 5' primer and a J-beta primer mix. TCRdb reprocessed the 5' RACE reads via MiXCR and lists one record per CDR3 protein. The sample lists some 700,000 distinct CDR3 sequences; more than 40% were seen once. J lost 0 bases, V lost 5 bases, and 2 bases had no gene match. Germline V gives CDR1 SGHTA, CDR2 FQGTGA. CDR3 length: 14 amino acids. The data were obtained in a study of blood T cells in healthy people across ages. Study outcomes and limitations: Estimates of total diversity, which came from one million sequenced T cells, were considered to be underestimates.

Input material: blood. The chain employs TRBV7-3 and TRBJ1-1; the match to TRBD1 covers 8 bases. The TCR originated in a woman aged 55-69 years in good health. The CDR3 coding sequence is TGTGCCAGCAGCGGACAGGGAGTGAACACTGAAGCTTTCTTT. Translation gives CASSGQGVNTEAFF.